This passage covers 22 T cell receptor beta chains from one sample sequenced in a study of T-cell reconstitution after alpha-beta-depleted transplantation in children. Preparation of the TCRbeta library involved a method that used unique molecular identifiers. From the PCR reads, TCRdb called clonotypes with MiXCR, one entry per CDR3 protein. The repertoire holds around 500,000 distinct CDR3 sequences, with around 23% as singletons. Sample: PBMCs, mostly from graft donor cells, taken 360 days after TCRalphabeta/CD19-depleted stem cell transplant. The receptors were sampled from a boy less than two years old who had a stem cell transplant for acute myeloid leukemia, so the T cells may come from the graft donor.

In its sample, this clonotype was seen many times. CDR3 amino acids: CSVDFQVQETQYF. CDR3 sequence (DNA): TGCAGCGTTGATTTTCAGGTCCAAGAGACCCAGTACTTC. The V and J genes are TRBV29-1 and TRBJ2-5, with D unresolved. V was clipped by 3 bases and J by 1 base, with 9 bases between them. The CDR3 runs to 13 residues. From germline, CDR1 is SQVTM and CDR2 ANQGSEA.

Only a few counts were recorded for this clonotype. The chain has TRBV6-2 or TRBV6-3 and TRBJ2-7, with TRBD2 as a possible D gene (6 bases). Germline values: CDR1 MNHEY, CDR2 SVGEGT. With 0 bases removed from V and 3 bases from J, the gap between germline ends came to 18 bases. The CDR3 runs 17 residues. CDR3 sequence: CASSYSWRGDFYYEQYF. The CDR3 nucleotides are TGTGCCAGCAGTTACTCGTGGAGGGGCGACTTTTACTACGAGCAGTACTTC.

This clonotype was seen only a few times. The CDR3 coding sequence is TGTGCCAGCAGCTTATTCGAAGGGGGCAATTACGAGCAGTACTTC. This gives the protein CASSLFEGGNYEQYF. V and J are TRBV7-2 and TRBJ2-7; 7 bases map to TRBD1. Germline V gene sequence: CDR1 SGHTA, CDR2 FQGNSA. The trim removed 2 bases at V and 4 bases at J, leaving 8 bases unmatched. The CDR3 runs 15 residues.

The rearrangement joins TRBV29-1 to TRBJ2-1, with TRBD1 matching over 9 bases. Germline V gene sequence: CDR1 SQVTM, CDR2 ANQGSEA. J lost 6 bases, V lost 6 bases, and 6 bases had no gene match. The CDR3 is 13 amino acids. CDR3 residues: CSVQQGALNEQFF. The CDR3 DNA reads TGCAGCGTGCAACAGGGGGCGCTCAATGAGCAGTTCTTC.

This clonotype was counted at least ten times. Here the CDR3 DNA reads TGTGCCAGCAGCGTAACTTCTGGAAACACCATATATTTT. The encoded protein is CASSVTSGNTIYF. The V call is TRBV9, the J call TRBJ1-3; D uncertain. The CDR3 covers 13 residues. Trimming removed 1 base from V and 1 base from J, with 3 bases in between. Germline V gene data show CDR1 as SGDLS and CDR2 as YYNGEE.

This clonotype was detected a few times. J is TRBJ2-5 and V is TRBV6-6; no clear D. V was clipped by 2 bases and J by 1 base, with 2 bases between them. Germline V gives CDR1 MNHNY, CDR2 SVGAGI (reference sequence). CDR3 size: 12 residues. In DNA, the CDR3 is TGTGCCAGCAGTTACGCCCAAGAGACCCAGTACTTC. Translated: CASSYAQETQYF.

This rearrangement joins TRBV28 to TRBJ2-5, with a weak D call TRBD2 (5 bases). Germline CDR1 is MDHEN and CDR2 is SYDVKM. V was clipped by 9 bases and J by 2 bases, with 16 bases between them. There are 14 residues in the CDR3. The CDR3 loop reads CASSRPRDQETQYF. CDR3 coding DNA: TGTGCCAGTTCCCGTCCGAGGGATCAAGAGACCCAGTACTTC.

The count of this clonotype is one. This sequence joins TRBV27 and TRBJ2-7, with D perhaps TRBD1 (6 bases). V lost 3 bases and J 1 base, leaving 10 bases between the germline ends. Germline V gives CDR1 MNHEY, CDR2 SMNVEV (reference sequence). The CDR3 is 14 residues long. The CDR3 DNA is TGTGCCAGCAGTTTCAGGGGAAAGTCCTACGAGCAGTACTTC. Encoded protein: CASSFRGKSYEQYF.

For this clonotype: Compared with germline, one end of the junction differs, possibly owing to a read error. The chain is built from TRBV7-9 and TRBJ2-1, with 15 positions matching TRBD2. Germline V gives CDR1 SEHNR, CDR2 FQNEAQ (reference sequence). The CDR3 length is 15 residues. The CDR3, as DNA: TGTGCCAGCAGCTTAAAGGGACTAGCGGGGGGCCAACTTGTCTTC. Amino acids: CASSLKGLAGGQLVF.

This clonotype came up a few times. Written as DNA, the CDR3 is TGCGCCAGCAGCCAAACTAGACAGGGAAACACAGATACGCAGTATTTT. Residues: CASSQTRQGNTDTQYF. The V call is TRBV4-3, the J call TRBJ2-3; 7 bases are shared with TRBD1. The trim removed 2 bases at V and 2 bases at J, leaving 7 bases unmatched. The V gene's germline CDR1 is LGHNA and CDR2 YSLEER. This CDR3 region has 16 residues.

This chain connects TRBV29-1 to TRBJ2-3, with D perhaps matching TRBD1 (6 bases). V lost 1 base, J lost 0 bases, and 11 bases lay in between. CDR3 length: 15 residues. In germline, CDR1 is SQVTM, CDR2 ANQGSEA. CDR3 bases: TGCAGCGTTGAAGGGGGGCCCAGTAGCACAGATACGCAGTATTTT. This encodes CSVEGGPSSTDTQYF.

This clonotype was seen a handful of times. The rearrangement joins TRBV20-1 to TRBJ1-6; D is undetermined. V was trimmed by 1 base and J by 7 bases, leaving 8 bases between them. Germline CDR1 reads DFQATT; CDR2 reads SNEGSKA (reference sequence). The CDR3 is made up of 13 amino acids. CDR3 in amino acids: CSARGVDNSPLHF. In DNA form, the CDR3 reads TGCAGTGCTAGAGGAGTGGACAATTCACCCCTCCACTTT.

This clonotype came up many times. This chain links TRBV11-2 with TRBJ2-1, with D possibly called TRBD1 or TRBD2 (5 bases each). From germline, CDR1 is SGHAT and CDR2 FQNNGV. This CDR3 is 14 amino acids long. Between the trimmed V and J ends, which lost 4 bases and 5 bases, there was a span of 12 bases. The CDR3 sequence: CASSSPTADNEQFF. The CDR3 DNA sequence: TGTGCCAGCAGCTCCCCGACAGCGGACAATGAGCAGTTCTTC.

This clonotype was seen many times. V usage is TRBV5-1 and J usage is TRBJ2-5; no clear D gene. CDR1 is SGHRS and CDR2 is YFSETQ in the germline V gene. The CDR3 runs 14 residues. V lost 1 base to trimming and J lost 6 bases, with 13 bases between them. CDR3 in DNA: TGCGCCAGCAGCTTGCTGGGTCCGGAAAAGACCCAGTACTTC. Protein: CASSLLGPEKTQYF.

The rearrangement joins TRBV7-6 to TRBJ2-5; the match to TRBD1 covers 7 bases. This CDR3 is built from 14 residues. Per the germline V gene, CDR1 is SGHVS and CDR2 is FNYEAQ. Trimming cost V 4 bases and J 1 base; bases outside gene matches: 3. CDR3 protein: CASSYRDSQETQYF. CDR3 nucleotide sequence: TGTGCCAGCAGCTACCGGGACAGCCAAGAGACCCAGTACTTC.

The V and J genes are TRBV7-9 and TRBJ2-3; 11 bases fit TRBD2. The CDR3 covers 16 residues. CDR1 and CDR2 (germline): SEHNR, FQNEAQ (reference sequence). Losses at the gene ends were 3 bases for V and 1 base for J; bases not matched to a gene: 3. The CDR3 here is CASSFGTSGRTDTQYF. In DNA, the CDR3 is TGTGCCAGCAGCTTCGGGACTAGCGGCCGCACAGATACGCAGTATTTT.

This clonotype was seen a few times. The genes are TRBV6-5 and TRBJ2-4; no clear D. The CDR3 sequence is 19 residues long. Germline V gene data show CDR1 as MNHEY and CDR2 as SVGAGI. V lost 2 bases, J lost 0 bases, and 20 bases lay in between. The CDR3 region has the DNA TGTGCCAGCAGTTACCCCCAGGTCTTTCCGGCCTTAGCCAAAAACATTCAGTACTTC. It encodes CASSYPQVFPALAKNIQYF.

The DNA for the CDR3 is TGCAGTGCACGCCGGGACGCCCCTGTAGCAGCTTTCTTT. It encodes CSARRDAPVAAFF. The V call is TRBV20-1, the J call TRBJ1-1; tentative D call: TRBD1 (5 bases). Germline assignment: CDR1 DFQATT and CDR2 SNEGSKA (reference sequence). CDR3 length: 13 amino acids. The V end was cut by 6 bases, the J end by 10 bases, with 21 bases between.

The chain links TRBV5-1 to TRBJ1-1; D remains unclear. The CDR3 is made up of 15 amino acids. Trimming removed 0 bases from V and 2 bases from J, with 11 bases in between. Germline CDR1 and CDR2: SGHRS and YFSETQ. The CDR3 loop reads CASSLARNPNTEAFF. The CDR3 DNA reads TGCGCCAGCAGCTTGGCCCGGAATCCCAACACTGAAGCTTTCTTT.

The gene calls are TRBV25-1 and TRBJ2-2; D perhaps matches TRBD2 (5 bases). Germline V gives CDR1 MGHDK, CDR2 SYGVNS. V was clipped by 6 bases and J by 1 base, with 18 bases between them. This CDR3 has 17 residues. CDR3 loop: CASSDPGRAENTGELFF. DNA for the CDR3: TGTGCCAGCAGCGATCCGGGAAGGGCTGAGAACACCGGGGAGCTGTTTTTT.

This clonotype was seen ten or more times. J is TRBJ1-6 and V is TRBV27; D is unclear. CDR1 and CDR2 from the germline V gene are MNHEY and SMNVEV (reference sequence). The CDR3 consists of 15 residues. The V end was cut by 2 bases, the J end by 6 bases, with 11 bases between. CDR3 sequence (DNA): TGTGCCAGCAGTTTAAGCGGTAGAATTAATTCACCCCTCCACTTT. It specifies CASSLSGRINSPLHF.

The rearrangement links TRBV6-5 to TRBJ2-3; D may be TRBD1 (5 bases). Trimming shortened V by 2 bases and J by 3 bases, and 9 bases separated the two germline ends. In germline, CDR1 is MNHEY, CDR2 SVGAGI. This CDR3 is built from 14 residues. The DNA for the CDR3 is TGTGCCAGCAGTTACATCAGACAGACAGATACGCAGTATTTT. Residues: CASSYIRQTDTQYF.